These T cell receptor beta chains were read from a single sample in a study of Ad26.COV2.S vaccination and SARS-CoV-2 variants. TCRdb's table, derived via immunoSEQ multiplex PCR, lists solely in-frame clones and lacks some. Found here are 200,000 to 250,000 clones, around 87% of them singletons; the top ten hold approximately 12%. Sequences were derived from peripheral blood, sampled in a trial of Ad26.COV2.S vaccine versus placebo. The receptors stem from a person between 18 and 60 years old who received the Ad26.COV2.S COVID-19 vaccine or a placebo. CDR3s include the opening cysteine and the closing phenylalanine or tryptophan. The D gene is left open where the match is weak. Size is stated for part of the rows, as once, few or many counts, or as a class when the clone is expanded.

>14|TRBJ2-3|TRBV5-1|NA|NA
CASSYRTDTDTQYF
TGCGCCAGCAGCTATAGGACAGACACAGATACGCAGTATTTT
>13|TRBJ1-2|TRBV12-3/TRBV12-4|few|NA
CASSLPPGYGYTF
TGTGCCAGCAGTTTACCCCCAGGCTATGGCTACACCTTC
>15|TRBJ2-1|TRBV5-1|NA|TRBD2
CASSLGGLVDNEQFF
TGCGCCAGCAGCTTGGGGGGACTAGTTGACAATGAGCAGTTCTTC
>15|TRBJ1-1|TRBV6-5|NA|NA
CASSLADRLNTEAFF
TGTGCCAGCAGTCTTGCGGACAGACTGAACACTGAAGCTTTCTTT
>13|TRBJ2-5|TRBV7-2|NA|NA
CASSLGRVETQYF
TGTGCCAGCAGCTTAGGTCGCGTGGAGACCCAGTACTTC
>19|TRBJ2-1|TRBV28|NA|TRBD1
CASSLPGQRSYRSYNEQFF
TGTGCCAGCAGCCTTCCGGGACAGAGATCCTACAGATCCTACAATGAGCAGTTCTTC
>15|TRBJ1-2|TRBV18|NA|TRBD1
CASSPTGSGNYGYTF
TGTGCCAGCTCACCGACAGGGTCGGGGAACTATGGCTACACCTTC
>14|TRBJ1-2|TRBV9|NA|NA
CASSIEKTGYGYTF
TGTGCCAGCAGTATAGAAAAAACAGGGTATGGCTACACCTTC
>17|TRBJ2-3|TRBV7-2|NA|TRBD2
CASSLARLALSTDTQYF
TGTGCCAGCAGCTTAGCCCGACTAGCACTGAGCACAGATACGCAGTATTTT
>12|TRBJ2-3|TRBV4-2|once|NA
CASSQDLDTQYF
TGTGCCAGCAGCCAAGATCTGGATACGCAGTATTTT
>14|TRBJ1-1|TRBV6-5|once|NA
CASSYKGVGTEAFF
TGTGCCAGCAGTTACAAGGGGGTCGGCACTGAAGCTTTCTTT
>15|TRBJ2-1|TRBV10-3|NA|TRBD1
CAISPDRASYNEQFF
TGTGCCATCAGCCCAGACAGGGCTTCCTACAATGAGCAGTTCTTC
>15|TRBJ1-5|TRBV18|NA|TRBD1
CASSPGTGVPPPQHF
TGTGCCAGCTCACCGGGGACAGGGGTCCCTCCGCCCCAGCATTTT
>14|TRBJ2-1|TRBV10-3|NA|NA
CAIRESGPPNEQFF
TGTGCCATCAGGGAATCGGGCCCACCCAATGAGCAGTTCTTC
>16|TRBJ2-1|TRBV7-9|NA|TRBD1
CASSLGLGQGYNEQFF
TGTGCCAGCAGCTTAGGACTAGGACAGGGCTACAATGAGCAGTTCTTC
>18|TRBJ2-1|TRBV28|NA|NA
CASSLGGHRSQSFNEQFF
TGTGCCAGCAGCCTTGGGGGACACAGGTCCCAAAGCTTCAATGAGCAGTTCTTC
>14|TRBJ2-5|TRBV9|once|TRBD1
CASSKTGTEETQYF
TGTGCCAGCAGCAAAACCGGGACAGAAGAGACCCAGTACTTC
>17|TRBJ1-2|TRBV9|NA|NA
CASSGPSGDLGDYGYTF
TGTGCCAGCAGCGGTCCTTCCGGGGACCTGGGGGACTATGGCTACACCTTC
>14|TRBJ2-7|TRBV30|NA|TRBD1
CAWDRGQVSYEQYF
TGTGCCTGGGACCGGGGACAGGTTTCCTACGAGCAGTACTTC
>15|TRBJ2-5|TRBV24-1|NA|TRBD1
CATSDFDRGRETQYF
TGTGCCACCAGTGATTTTGACAGGGGGCGAGAGACCCAGTACTTC
>17|TRBJ2-5|TRBV9|NA|TRBD2
CASSVDLPSGREETQYF
TGTGCCAGCAGCGTAGATCTCCCTAGCGGGAGGGAAGAGACCCAGTACTTC
>15|TRBJ2-3|TRBV11-2|NA|NA
CASSTRAGATDTQYF
TGTGCCAGCAGCACCCGTGCGGGGGCCACAGATACGCAGTATTTT
>14|TRBJ2-7|TRBV3-1/TRBV3-2|NA|NA
CASSQEPGYYEQYF
TGTGCCAGCAGCCAAGAACCAGGCTACTACGAGCAGTACTTC
>14|TRBJ2-1|TRBV27|NA|TRBD1
CASRTGQGAYEQFF
TGTGCCAGCAGAACGGGACAGGGGGCTTATGAGCAGTTCTTC
>12|TRBJ2-2|TRBV6-1|NA|NA
CASSEAPRELFF
TGTGCCAGCAGTGAAGCGCCCCGGGAGCTGTTTTTT
>14|TRBJ2-5|TRBV24-1|NA|TRBD1
CATSDPGGRETQYF
TGTGCCACCAGTGACCCAGGGGGCAGAGAGACCCAGTACTTC
>13|TRBJ2-7|TRBV11-2|NA|NA
CASSPPVSYEQYF
TGTGCCAGCAGTCCTCCCGTTTCCTACGAGCAGTACTTC
>14|TRBJ2-7|TRBV9|NA|TRBD2
CASSVTSGTYEQYF
TGTGCCAGCAGCGTTACTAGCGGAACCTACGAGCAGTACTTC
>15|TRBJ1-1|TRBV6-2/TRBV6-3|NA|NA
CASSYLLWPDTEAFF
TGTGCCAGCAGTTACCTCCTGTGGCCGGACACTGAAGCTTTCTTT
>16|TRBJ2-5|TRBV7-9|NA|TRBD2
CASSPRLAGGQETQYF
TGTGCCAGCAGCCCTAGACTAGCGGGAGGGCAAGAGACCCAGTACTTC
>12|TRBJ1-1|TRBV30|NA|NA
CAWTGDRTEAFF
TGTGCCTGGACAGGGGATCGGACTGAAGCTTTCTTT
>14|TRBJ1-2|TRBV5-1|NA|NA
CASSLGAAGDGYTF
TGCGCCAGCAGCCTGGGGGCGGCAGGCGATGGCTACACCTTC
>14|TRBJ2-1|TRBV5-1|NA|NA
CASSLYFTYNEQFF
TGCGCCAGCAGCTTGTATTTCACCTACAATGAGCAGTTCTTC
>15|TRBJ2-5|TRBV6-5|NA|NA
CASSYLDASGETQYF
TGTGCCAGCAGTTACCTAGACGCCTCCGGGGAGACCCAGTACTTC
>15|TRBJ2-7|TRBV5-1|NA|TRBD1
CASSQTGTGHYEQYF
TGCGCCAGCAGCCAGACCGGGACAGGGCATTACGAGCAGTACTTC
>13|TRBJ1-6|TRBV7-2|NA|NA
CASSGGYNSPLHF
TGTGCCAGCAGCGGCGGTTATAATTCACCCCTCCACTTT
>13|TRBJ2-7|TRBV12-3/TRBV12-4|NA|NA
CASRTTGIYEQYF
TGTGCCAGCAGGACAACAGGCATCTACGAGCAGTACTTC
>15|TRBJ2-7|TRBV6-5|NA|TRBD1
CASSKAGGPPYEQYF
TGTGCCAGCAGTAAGGCAGGGGGCCCCCCCTACGAGCAGTACTTC
>13|TRBJ2-7|TRBV9|few|NA
CASSPRGIYEQYF
TGTGCCAGCAGCCCCCGGGGCATCTACGAGCAGTACTTC
>15|TRBJ1-1|TRBV6-5|NA|NA
CASSYSQGSATEAFF
TGTGCCAGCAGTTACTCGCAGGGGTCGGCGACTGAAGCTTTCTTT
>14|TRBJ2-7|TRBV27|NA|TRBD1
CASSLDRGVDEQYF
TGTGCCAGCAGTTTAGACAGGGGGGTCGACGAGCAGTACTTC
>15|TRBJ1-1|TRBV7-3|NA|NA
CASSLGQSLNTEAFF
TGTGCCAGCAGCTTAGGACAGAGCCTGAACACTGAAGCTTTCTTT
>15|TRBJ1-3|TRBV28|once|NA
CASSLIREALNTIYF
TGTGCCAGCAGTTTAATCCGGGAGGCTTTAAACACCATATATTTT
>14|TRBJ2-7|TRBV5-4|NA|TRBD1
CASSSPGQNYEQYF
TGTGCCAGCAGCTCACCGGGACAGAACTACGAGCAGTACTTC
>15|TRBJ2-1|TRBV5-4|NA|TRBD2
CASSLPSGRSNEQFF
TGTGCCAGCAGCCTCCCTAGCGGGAGAAGCAATGAGCAGTTCTTC
>15|TRBJ2-2|TRBV19|NA|NA
CASSILATNTGELFF
TGTGCCAGTAGTATACTAGCGACGAACACCGGGGAGCTGTTTTTT
>13|TRBJ1-1|TRBV10-3|NA|NA
CAISGARNTEAFF
TGTGCCATCAGTGGGGCAAGGAACACTGAAGCTTTCTTT
>12|TRBJ1-1|TRBV9|NA|NA
CASSQMGTEAFF
TGTGCCAGCAGCCAGATGGGAACTGAAGCTTTCTTT
>15|TRBJ2-3|TRBV27|NA|TRBD2
CASSLSIAGTDTQYF
TGTGCCAGCAGTTTATCAATAGCGGGGACAGATACGCAGTATTTT
>13|TRBJ1-1|TRBV7-7|NA|NA
CASSRQENTEAFF
TGTGCTAGCAGCAGACAGGAGAACACTGAAGCTTTCTTT
>15|TRBJ2-1|TRBV5-1|NA|TRBD2
CASSLATSGQNEQFF
TGCGCCAGCAGCTTAGCGACTAGCGGGCAGAATGAGCAGTTCTTC
>14|TRBJ2-5|TRBV7-9|once|TRBD1
CASSTGEYQETQYF
TGTGCCAGCAGTACAGGGGAGTATCAAGAGACCCAGTACTTC
>14|TRBJ1-5|TRBV5-5|NA|NA
CASSLGRSNQPQHF
TGTGCCAGCAGCTTGGGCCGGAGCAATCAGCCCCAGCATTTT
>15|TRBJ2-3|TRBV10-2|NA|NA
CASRPTAGFTDTQYF
TGCGCCAGCAGGCCAACGGCGGGATTCACAGATACGCAGTATTTT
>15|TRBJ2-7|TRBV6-2/TRBV6-3|few|TRBD1
CASSPEDRDSREQYF
TGTGCCAGCAGCCCGGAGGACAGGGATTCGCGGGAGCAGTACTTC
>15|TRBJ2-5|TRBV6-5|once|TRBD2
CASSPGRAIGETQYF
TGTGCCAGCAGTCCCGGGAGGGCGATCGGTGAGACCCAGTACTTC
>12|TRBJ2-1|TRBV11-2|NA|NA
CASGSAYNEQFF
TGTGCCAGCGGGTCGGCTTACAATGAGCAGTTCTTC